The rows below give T cell receptor beta chains drawn from one sample of a study of CD8 T cells in ankylosing spondylitis. TCRdb reanalysed the 5' RACE reads using MiXCR and keeps one entry per CDR3 protein. This table holds about 140,000 distinct CDR3 sequences, roughly 8.8% found once. The specimen was synovial fluid, either unsorted or a sorted T cell fraction (not recorded which). Every receptor here comes from a male donor with ankylosing spondylitis. CDR3s include the opening cysteine and the closing phenylalanine or tryptophan. The order of the fields is CDR3 DNA, CDR3 protein, clone size, D gene, J gene, V gene, CDR3 length. D genes are given only for firm matches. Clone sizes are given selectively: once, few, many, or a class where the clone is expanded.

TGTGCCATCAGAGAAGGGACTAGCGGGAGGCATAGCTCCTACGAGCAGTACTTC	CAIREGTSGRHSSYEQYF	many	TRBD2	TRBJ2-7	TRBV10-3	18
TGTGCCAGCAGCTCTCGGGACAGGGTATTCGGAAACACCGGGGAGCTGTTTTTT	CASSSRDRVFGNTGELFF	many	TRBD1	TRBJ2-2	TRBV11-2	18
TGTGCCAGCAGTCGACAGGGGGGCACCGGGGAGCTGTTTTTT	CASSRQGGTGELFF	.	TRBD1	TRBJ2-2	TRBV2	14
TGCGCCAGCAGCCAAGATTCAGGGGGCGACACTGAAGCTTTCTTT	CASSQDSGGDTEAFF	few	TRBD1	TRBJ1-1	TRBV4-3	15
TGTGCCATCAGTGAGCCTTCGGGAGTCCCCCAAGAGACCCAGTACTTC	CAISEPSGVPQETQYF	few	.	TRBJ2-5	TRBV10-3	16
TGCAGTGCTAGGGGGTCGGTTGGGGCAGATTTGTATAATTCACCCCTCCACTTT	CSARGSVGADLYNSPLHF	many	.	TRBJ1-6	TRBV20-1	18
TGCGCCAGCAGCTGGGAGCAACTCACAGATACGCAGTATTTT	CASSWEQLTDTQYF	many	.	TRBJ2-3	TRBV5-1	14
TGTGCCAGCAGCCCGTGGGACACCTACTATGGCTACACCTTC	CASSPWDTYYGYTF	.	.	TRBJ1-2	TRBV3-1	14
TGTGCCAGCAAGGGCGCCTCTGGAAACACCATATATTTT	CASKGASGNTIYF	many	.	TRBJ1-3	TRBV6-1	13
TGTGCCAGCAGTCTCACCTGGGGGGGCGAGGCTTTCTTT	CASSLTWGGEAFF	few	.	TRBJ1-1	TRBV28	13
TGTGCCAGCAGTCGGGACAGTTATAATTCACCCCTCCACTTT	CASSRDSYNSPLHF	many	TRBD1	TRBJ1-6	TRBV7-9	14
TGTGCCAGCAGGGAAGAGGGACAACTGGATGGCTACACCTTC	CASREEGQLDGYTF	many	.	TRBJ1-2	TRBV12-3/TRBV12-4	14
TGTGCCAGCAGCCCAAAAAACACCATATATTTT	CASSPKNTIYF	.	.	TRBJ1-3	TRBV7-9	11
TGCAGTGCTAGTCAGGATACGCAGTATTTT	CSASQDTQYF	.	.	TRBJ2-3	TRBV20-1	10
TGTGCCAGCAGTGATTATGTTAACACTGAAGCTTTCTTT	CASSDYVNTEAFF	few	.	TRBJ1-1	TRBV6-1	13
TGCAGTGCTAGAGATCCCGTTTTCCCCGGATACGAGCAGTACTTC	CSARDPVFPGYEQYF	many	.	TRBJ2-7	TRBV20-1	15
TGTGCCAGCAGTTACAGGTCGGCAGGGGTAGGCACTGAAGCTTTCTTT	CASSYRSAGVGTEAFF	.	.	TRBJ1-1	TRBV6-5	16
TGTGCCAGCATTAGGGACAGGGCGTCGGGTGGCTACACCTTC	CASIRDRASGGYTF	many	TRBD1	TRBJ1-2	TRBV28	14
TGTGCCAGCAGCGTCGGACAGGGTGTCCACGAGCAGTACTTC	CASSVGQGVHEQYF	few	TRBD1	TRBJ2-7	TRBV7-9	14
TGTGCCAGCAGACAGGCGGGATTTGGCCCAGATACGCAGTATTTT	CASRQAGFGPDTQYF	many	.	TRBJ2-3	TRBV28	15
TGCAGTGCTAGAGTACTAGCGGATTCCTACGAGCAGTACTTC	CSARVLADSYEQYF	.	TRBD2	TRBJ2-7	TRBV20-1	14
TGTGCCAGCAGCTTGAGGTCGGTCACCGGGGAGCTGTTTTTT	CASSLRSVTGELFF	many	.	TRBJ2-2	TRBV5-5	14
TGCGCCAGCAGCGACCAGGGGGCGGGCACTGAAGCTTTCTTT	CASSDQGAGTEAFF	few	TRBD1	TRBJ1-1	TRBV5-1	14
TGTGCTAGCAGCAATGACTACAGCTCCTACAATGAGCAGTTCTTC	CASSNDYSSYNEQFF	many	.	TRBJ2-1	TRBV7-7	15